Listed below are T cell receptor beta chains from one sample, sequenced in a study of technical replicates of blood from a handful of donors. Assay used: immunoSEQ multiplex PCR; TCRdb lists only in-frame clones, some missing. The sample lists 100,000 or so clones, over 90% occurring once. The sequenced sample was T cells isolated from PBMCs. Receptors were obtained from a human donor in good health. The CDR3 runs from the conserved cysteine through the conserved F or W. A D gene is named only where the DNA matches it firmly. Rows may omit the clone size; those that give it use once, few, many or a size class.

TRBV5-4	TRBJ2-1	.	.	CASSEGVDNEQFF	TGTGCCAGCAGCGAGGGGGTTGACAATGAGCAGTTCTTC
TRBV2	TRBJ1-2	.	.	CASSEEGRYGYTF	TGTGCCAGCAGTGAGGAGGGGCGCTATGGCTACACCTTC
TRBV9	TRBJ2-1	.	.	CASSPSGGIGYNEQFF	TGTGCCAGCAGCCCCTCGGGCGGGATTGGATACAATGAGCAGTTCTTC
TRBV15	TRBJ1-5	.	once	CATSQANQPQHF	TGTGCCACCAGCCAGGCCAATCAGCCCCAGCATTTT
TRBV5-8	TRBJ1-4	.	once	CASSLPGIGEKLFF	TGTGCCAGCAGCTTACCGGGGATTGGCGAAAAACTGTTTTTT
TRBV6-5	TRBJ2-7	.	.	CASSYGQGIYEQYF	TGTGCCAGCAGTTACGGCCAGGGGATCTACGAGCAGTACTTC
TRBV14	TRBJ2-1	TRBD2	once	CASSPTSGLIPPNEQFF	TGTGCCAGCAGCCCGACTAGCGGGCTAATCCCCCCCAATGAGCAGTTCTTC
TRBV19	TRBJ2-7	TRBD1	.	CASSSGQGAYEQYF	TGTGCCAGTAGTTCGGGACAGGGCGCCTACGAGCAGTACTTC
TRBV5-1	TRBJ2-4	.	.	CASSLVAEAKNIQYF	TGCGCCAGCAGCTTGGTAGCCGAGGCCAAAAACATTCAGTACTTC
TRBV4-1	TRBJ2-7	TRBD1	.	CASSQLEGQGGYEQYF	TGCGCCAGCAGCCAACTCGAAGGACAGGGGGGATACGAGCAGTACTTC
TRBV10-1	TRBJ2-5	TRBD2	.	CASSVRGSGAPHQETQYF	TGCGCCAGCAGTGTTCGAGGTAGCGGGGCCCCACACCAAGAGACCCAGTACTTC
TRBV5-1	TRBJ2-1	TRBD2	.	CASSLGLAGDNEQFF	TGCGCCAGCAGCTTGGGACTAGCGGGGGACAATGAGCAGTTCTTC
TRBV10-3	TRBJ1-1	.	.	CAISEAKNTEAFF	TGTGCCATCAGTGAGGCGAAGAACACTGAAGCTTTCTTT
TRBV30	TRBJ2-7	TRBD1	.	CAWSTLDRAYEQYF	TGTGCCTGGAGTACCCTGGACAGGGCCTACGAGCAGTACTTC
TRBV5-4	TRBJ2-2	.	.	CASSQPGGSGTGELFF	TGTGCCAGCAGCCAACCTGGGGGGTCAGGCACCGGGGAGCTGTTTTTT
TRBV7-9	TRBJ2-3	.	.	CASSLLQETGTDTQYF	TGTGCCAGCAGCTTACTACAGGAGACGGGCACAGATACGCAGTATTTT
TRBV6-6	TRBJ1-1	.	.	CASTSGTLNTEAFF	TGTGCCAGCACCTCCGGGACATTGAACACTGAAGCTTTCTTT